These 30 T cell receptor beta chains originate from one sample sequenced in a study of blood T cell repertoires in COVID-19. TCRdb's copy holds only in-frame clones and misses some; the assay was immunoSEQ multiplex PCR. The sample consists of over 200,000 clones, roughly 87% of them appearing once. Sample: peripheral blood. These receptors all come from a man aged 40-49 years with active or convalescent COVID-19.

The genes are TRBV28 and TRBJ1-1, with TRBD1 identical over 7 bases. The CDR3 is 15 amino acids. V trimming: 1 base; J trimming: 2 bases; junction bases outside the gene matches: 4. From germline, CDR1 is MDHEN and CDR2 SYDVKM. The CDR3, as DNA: TGTGCCAGCAGTTTATACGACAGGGTTAACACTGAAGCTTTCTTT. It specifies CASSLYDRVNTEAFF.

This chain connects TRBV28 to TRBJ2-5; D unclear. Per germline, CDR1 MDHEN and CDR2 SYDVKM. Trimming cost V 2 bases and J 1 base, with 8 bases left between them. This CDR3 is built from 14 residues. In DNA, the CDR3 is TGTGCCAGCAGTTTAATCTCCCCCCAAGAGACCCAGTACTTC. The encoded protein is CASSLISPQETQYF.

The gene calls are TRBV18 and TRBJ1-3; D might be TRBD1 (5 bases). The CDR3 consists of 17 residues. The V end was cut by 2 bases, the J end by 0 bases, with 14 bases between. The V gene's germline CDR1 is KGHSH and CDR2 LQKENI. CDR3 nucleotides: TGTGCCAGCTCACCAATCCCAGGGAGGAGCTCTGGAAACACCATATATTTT. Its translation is CASSPIPGRSSGNTIYF.

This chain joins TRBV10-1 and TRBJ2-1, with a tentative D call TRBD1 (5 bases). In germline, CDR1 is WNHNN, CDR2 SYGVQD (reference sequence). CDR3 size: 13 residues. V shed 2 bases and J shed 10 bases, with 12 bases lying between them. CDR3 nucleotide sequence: TGCGCCAGCAGTGAGAGTATTAAGGGGGAGCAGTTCTTC. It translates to CASSESIKGEQFF.

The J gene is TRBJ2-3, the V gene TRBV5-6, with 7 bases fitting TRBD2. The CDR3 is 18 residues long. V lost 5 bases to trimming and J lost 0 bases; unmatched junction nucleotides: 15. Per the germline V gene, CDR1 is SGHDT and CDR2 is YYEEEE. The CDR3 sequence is CASRVGFGGRSSTDTQYF. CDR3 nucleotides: TGTGCCAGCAGGGTTGGTTTCGGGGGGAGATCTAGCACAGATACGCAGTATTTT.

The CDR3 reads CASSIIGSGSTDTQYF. CDR3 coding DNA: TGTGCCAGTAGTATAATTGGAAGCGGGAGCACAGATACGCAGTATTTT. The chain links TRBV19 to TRBJ2-3; D perhaps matches TRBD2 (6 bases). CDR1 LNHDA and CDR2 SQIVND come from the germline V gene (reference sequence). Trimming removed 2 bases at V and 0 bases at J, with 12 bases between. The CDR3 sequence is 16 residues long.

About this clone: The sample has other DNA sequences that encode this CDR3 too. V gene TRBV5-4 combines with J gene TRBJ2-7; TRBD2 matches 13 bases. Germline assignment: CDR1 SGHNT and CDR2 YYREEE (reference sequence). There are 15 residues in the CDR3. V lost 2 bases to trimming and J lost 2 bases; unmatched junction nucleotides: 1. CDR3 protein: CASSFGTSGAYEQYF. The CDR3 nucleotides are TGTGCCAGCAGCTTCGGGACTAGCGGGGCCTACGAGCAGTACTTC.

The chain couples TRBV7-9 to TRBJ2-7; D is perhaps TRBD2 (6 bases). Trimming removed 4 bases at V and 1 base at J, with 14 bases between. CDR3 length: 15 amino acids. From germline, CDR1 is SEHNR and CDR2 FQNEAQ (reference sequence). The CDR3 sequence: CASSSREDPSYEQYF. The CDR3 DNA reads TGTGCCAGCAGCTCTAGGGAGGACCCTTCCTACGAGCAGTACTTC.

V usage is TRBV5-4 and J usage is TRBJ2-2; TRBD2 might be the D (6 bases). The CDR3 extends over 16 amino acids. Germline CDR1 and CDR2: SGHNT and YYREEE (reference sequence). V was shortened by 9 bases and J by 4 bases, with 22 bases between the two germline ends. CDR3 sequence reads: CATADGGHGITGELFF. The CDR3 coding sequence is TGTGCCACTGCGGACGGGGGTCACGGGATCACCGGGGAGCTGTTTTTT. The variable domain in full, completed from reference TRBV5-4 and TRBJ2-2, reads ETGVTQSPTHLIKTRGQQVTLRCSSQSGHNTVSWYQQALGQGPQFIFQYYREEENGRGNFPPRFSGLQFPNYSSELNVNALELDDSALYLCATADGGHGITGELFFGEGSRLTVL.

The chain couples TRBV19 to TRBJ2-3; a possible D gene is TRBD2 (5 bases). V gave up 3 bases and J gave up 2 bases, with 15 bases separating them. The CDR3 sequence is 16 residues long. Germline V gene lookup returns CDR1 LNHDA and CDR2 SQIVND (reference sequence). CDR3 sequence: CASSILEGTSTDTQYF. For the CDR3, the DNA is TGTGCCAGTAGTATCCTTGAGGGCACCTCCACAGATACGCAGTATTTT.

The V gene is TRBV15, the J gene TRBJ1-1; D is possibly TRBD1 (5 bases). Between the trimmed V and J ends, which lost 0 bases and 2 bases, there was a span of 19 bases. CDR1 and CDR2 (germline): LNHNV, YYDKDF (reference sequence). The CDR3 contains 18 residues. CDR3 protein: CATSRDRGAGPSNTEAFF. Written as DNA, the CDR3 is TGTGCCACCAGCAGAGATCGTGGGGCAGGCCCTTCTAACACTGAAGCTTTCTTT.

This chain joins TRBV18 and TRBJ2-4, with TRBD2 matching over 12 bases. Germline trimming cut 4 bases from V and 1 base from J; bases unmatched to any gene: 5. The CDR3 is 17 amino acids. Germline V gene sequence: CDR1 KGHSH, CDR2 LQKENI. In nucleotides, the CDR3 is TGTGCCAGCTCACTCCTCGGACTAGCGGGGGCCAAAAACATTCAGTACTTC. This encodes CASSLLGLAGAKNIQYF. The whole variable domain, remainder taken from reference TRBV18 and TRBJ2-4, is NAGVMQNPRHLVRRRGQEARLRCSPMKGHSHVYWYRQLPEEGLKFMVYLQKENIIDESGMPKERFSAEFPKEGPSILRIQQVVRGDSAAYFCASSLLGLAGAKNIQYFGAGTRLSVL.

The CDR3 is CASSLDPRQGLQVQYF. The DNA of the CDR3 is TGTGCCAGCAGCTTAGATCCTAGACAGGGACTCCAGGTGCAGTACTTC. J is TRBJ2-7 and V is TRBV11-2; tentative D call: TRBD1 (7 bases). Germline-derived CDR1 and CDR2 are SGHAT and FQNNGV. V lost 0 bases and J lost 9, with 21 bases in between. This CDR3 spans 16 amino acids.

This chain's CDR3 is CASSLRNPLLGDGYTF. The CDR3 coding sequence is TGTGCCAGCAGCTTAAGAAATCCCCTGTTAGGAGATGGCTACACCTTC. The V and J genes are TRBV7-2 and TRBJ1-2; D remains ambiguous. Trimming took off 2 bases at V and 6 bases at J, with 19 bases between the two ends. CDR1 is SGHTA and CDR2 is FQGNSA in the germline V gene. This CDR3 spans 16 amino acids.

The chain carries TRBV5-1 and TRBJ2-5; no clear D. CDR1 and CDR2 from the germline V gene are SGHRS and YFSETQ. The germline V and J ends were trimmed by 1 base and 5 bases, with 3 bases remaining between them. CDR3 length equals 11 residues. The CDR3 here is CASSLSETQYF. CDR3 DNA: TGCGCCAGCAGCTTGTCGGAGACCCAGTACTTC.

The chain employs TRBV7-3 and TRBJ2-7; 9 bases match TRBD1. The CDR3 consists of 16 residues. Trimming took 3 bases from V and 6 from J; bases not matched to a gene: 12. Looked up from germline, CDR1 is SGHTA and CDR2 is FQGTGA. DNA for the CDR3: TGTGCCAGCAGCTTCAACCCCGGGACAGGGTCTGGCGAGCAGTACTTC. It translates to CASSFNPGTGSGEQYF.

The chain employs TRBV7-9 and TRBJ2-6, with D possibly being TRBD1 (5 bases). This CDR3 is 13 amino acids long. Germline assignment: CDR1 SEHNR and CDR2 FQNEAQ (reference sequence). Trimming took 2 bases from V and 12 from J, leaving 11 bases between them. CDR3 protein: CASSLMGTGVLTF. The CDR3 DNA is TGTGCCAGCAGCTTAATGGGCACAGGCGTCCTGACTTTC.

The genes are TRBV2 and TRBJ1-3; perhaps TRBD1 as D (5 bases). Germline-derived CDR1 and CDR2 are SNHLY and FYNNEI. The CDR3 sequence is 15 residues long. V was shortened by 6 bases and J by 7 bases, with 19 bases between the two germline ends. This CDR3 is CASSPQPRGPNTIYF. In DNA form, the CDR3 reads TGTGCCAGCAGCCCCCAGCCAAGGGGCCCGAACACCATATATTTT.

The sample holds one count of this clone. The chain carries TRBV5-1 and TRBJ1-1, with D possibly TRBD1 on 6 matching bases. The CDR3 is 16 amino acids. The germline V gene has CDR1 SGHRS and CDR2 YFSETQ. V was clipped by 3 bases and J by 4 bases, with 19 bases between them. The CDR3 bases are TGCGCCAGCAGCTCGGTCCGGGGGGCGCTTCCCACTGAAGCTTTCTTT. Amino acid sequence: CASSSVRGALPTEAFF.

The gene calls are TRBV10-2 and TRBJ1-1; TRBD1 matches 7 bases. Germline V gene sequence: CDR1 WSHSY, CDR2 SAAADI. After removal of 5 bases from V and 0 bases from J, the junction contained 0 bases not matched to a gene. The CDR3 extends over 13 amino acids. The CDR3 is CASSRGLNTEAFF. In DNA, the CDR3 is TGCGCCAGCAGTAGGGGGCTGAACACTGAAGCTTTCTTT.

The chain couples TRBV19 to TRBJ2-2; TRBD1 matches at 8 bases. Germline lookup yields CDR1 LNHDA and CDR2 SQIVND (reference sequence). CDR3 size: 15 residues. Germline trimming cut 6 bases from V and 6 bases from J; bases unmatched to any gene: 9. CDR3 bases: TGTGCCAGTAGCCCGCTGGACAGGGTTTCCGGGGAGCTGTTTTTT. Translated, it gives CASSPLDRVSGELFF.

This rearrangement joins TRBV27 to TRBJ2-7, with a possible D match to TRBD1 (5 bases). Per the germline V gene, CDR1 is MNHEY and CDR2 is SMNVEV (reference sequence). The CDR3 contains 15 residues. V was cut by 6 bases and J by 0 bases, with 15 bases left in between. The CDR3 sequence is CASRYSGIDSYEQYF. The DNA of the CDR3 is TGTGCCAGCAGGTATTCAGGGATAGACTCCTACGAGCAGTACTTC.

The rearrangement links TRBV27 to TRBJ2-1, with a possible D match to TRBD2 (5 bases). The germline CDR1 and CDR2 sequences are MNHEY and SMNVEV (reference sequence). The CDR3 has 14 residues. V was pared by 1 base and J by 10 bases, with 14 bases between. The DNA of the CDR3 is TGTGCCAGCAGTTTATTAATCTGGGGAGCGGAGCAGTTCTTC. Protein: CASSLLIWGAEQFF.

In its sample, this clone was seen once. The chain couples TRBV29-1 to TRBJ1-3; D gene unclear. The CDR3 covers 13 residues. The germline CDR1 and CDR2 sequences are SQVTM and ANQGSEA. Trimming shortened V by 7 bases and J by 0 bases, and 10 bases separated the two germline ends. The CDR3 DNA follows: TGCAGCGCCGCGGGGTTCTCTGGAAACACCATATATTTT. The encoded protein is CSAAGFSGNTIYF. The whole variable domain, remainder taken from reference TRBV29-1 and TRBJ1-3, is SAVISQKPSRDICQRGTSLTIQCQVDSQVTMMFWYRQQPGQSLTLIATANQGSEATYESGFVIDKFPISRPNLTFSTLTVSNMSPEDSSIYLCSAAGFSGNTIYFGEGSWLTVV.

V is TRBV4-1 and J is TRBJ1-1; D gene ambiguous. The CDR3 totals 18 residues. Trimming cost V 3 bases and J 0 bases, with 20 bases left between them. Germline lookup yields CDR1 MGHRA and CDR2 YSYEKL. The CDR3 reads CASSQSWQKVALNTEAFF. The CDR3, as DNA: TGCGCCAGCAGCCAGTCTTGGCAGAAAGTAGCCCTGAACACTGAAGCTTTCTTT.

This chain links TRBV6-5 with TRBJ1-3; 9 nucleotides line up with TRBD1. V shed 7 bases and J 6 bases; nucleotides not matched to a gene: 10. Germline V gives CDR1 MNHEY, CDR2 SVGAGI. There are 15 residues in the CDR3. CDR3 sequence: CASNLLRTGENTIYF. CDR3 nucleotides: TGTGCCAGCAACCTACTTCGGACAGGGGAAAACACCATATATTTT.

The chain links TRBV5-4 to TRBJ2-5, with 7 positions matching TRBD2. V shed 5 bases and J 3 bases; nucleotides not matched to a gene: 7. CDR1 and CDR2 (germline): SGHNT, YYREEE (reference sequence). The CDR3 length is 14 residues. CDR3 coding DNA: TGTGCCAGCAGTCCGGGAGGCACGGAAGAGACCCAGTACTTC. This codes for CASSPGGTEETQYF.

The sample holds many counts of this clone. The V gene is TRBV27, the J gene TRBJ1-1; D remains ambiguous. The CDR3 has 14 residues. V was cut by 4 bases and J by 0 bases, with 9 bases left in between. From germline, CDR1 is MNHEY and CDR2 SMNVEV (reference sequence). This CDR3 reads CASSSPVLNTEAFF. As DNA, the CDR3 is TGTGCCAGCAGTTCCCCCGTTTTGAACACTGAAGCTTTCTTT.

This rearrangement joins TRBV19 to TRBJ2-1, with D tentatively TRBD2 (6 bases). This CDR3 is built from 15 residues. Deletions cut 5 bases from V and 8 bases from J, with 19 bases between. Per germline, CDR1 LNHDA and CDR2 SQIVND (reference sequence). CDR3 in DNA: TGTGCCAGTAGTTCCGGGACTTGGCCCGGGGATGAGCAGTTCTTC. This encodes CASSSGTWPGDEQFF.

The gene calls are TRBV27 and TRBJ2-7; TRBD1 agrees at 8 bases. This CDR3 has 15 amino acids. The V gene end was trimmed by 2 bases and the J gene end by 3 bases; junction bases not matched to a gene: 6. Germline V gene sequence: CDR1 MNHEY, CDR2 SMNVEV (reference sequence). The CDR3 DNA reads TGTGCCAGCAGTTTAAAGGGACAGGCGGGCTACGAGCAGTACTTC. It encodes CASSLKGQAGYEQYF.